Listed below are T cell receptor beta chains from one sample, sequenced in a study of identical twins. Via MiXCR, TCRdb re-called the 5' RACE reads, giving one row per CDR3 protein. The sample shows under 450,000 distinct CDR3 sequences, around a sixth of them seen only once. The sequenced sample was naive T cells sorted from blood. The receptors were sampled from a man aged 50 to 60 in good health. Both conserved end residues are part of each CDR3. The order of the fields is CDR3 protein, CDR3 DNA, clone size, J gene, CDR3 length, D gene, V gene. D genes are given only for firm matches. A row's size may be missing; if present it is once, few, many or a size class.

CDR3: CSARDDTELAFF
DNA: TGCAGTGCTAGAGACGACACGGAACTGGCTTTCTTT
size: -
J: TRBJ1-1
length: 12
D: -
V: TRBV20-1

CDR3: CATSRRAGGVDTQYF
DNA: TGTGCCACCAGCAGGCGAGCGGGAGGGGTGGATACGCAGTATTTT
size: -
J: TRBJ2-3
length: 15
D: TRBD2
V: TRBV15

CDR3: CASSFQTGRGTEAFF
DNA: TGCGCCAGCAGCTTCCAGACAGGAAGGGGAACTGAAGCTTTCTTT
size: -
J: TRBJ1-1
length: 15
D: -
V: TRBV5-1

CDR3: CASSLGLAGTGELFF
DNA: TGTGCCAGCAGCTTAGGCCTAGCGGGGACCGGGGAGCTGTTTTTT
size: many
J: TRBJ2-2
length: 15
D: TRBD2
V: TRBV5-1

CDR3: CASSYHGQEGLQETQYF
DNA: TGTGCCAGCAGTTACCATGGACAGGAAGGGCTCCAAGAGACCCAGTACTTC
size: few
J: TRBJ2-5
length: 17
D: TRBD1
V: TRBV6-5

CDR3: CASSLSGYAGGGHEQFF
DNA: TGTGCCAGCAGCTTATCAGGATATGCGGGAGGAGGGCATGAGCAGTTCTTC
size: few
J: TRBJ2-1
length: 17
D: TRBD2
V: TRBV11-3

CDR3: CASSLGTTSNTGELFF
DNA: TGCGCCAGCAGCTTGGGGACTACCTCGAACACCGGGGAGCTGTTTTTT
size: few
J: TRBJ2-2
length: 16
D: -
V: TRBV5-1

CDR3: CSAREGGENEQYF
DNA: TGCAGTGCTAGAGAGGGGGGGGAGAACGAGCAGTACTTC
size: few
J: TRBJ2-7
length: 13
D: TRBD2
V: TRBV20-1

CDR3: CSVEVRLGLQETQYF
DNA: TGCAGCGTTGAAGTCCGCCTGGGACTTCAAGAGACCCAGTACTTC
size: -
J: TRBJ2-5
length: 15
D: -
V: TRBV29-1

CDR3: CATSKRDRSTGELFF
DNA: TGTGCCACCAGCAAACGGGACAGAAGTACCGGGGAGCTGTTTTTT
size: few
J: TRBJ2-2
length: 15
D: TRBD1
V: TRBV15

CDR3: CASSQLGRQDEQFF
DNA: TGCGCCAGCAGCCAACTAGGCCGACAAGATGAGCAGTTCTTC
size: -
J: TRBJ2-1
length: 14
D: -
V: TRBV4-1

CDR3: CSAWGGDEQYF
DNA: TGCAGTGCTTGGGGAGGGGACGAGCAGTACTTC
size: -
J: TRBJ2-7
length: 11
D: TRBD2
V: TRBV20-1

CDR3: CSARVGTDSNQPQHF
DNA: TGCAGTGCTAGAGTCGGGACGGATAGCAATCAGCCCCAGCATTTT
size: -
J: TRBJ1-5
length: 15
D: -
V: TRBV20-1

CDR3: CASSSHRSYEQYF
DNA: TGTGCCAGCAGCTCTCACAGGTCCTACGAGCAGTACTTC
size: -
J: TRBJ2-7
length: 13
D: -
V: TRBV7-9

CDR3: CASSSDRVYYGYTF
DNA: TGCGCCAGCAGCTCCGACAGGGTTTACTATGGCTACACCTTC
size: few
J: TRBJ1-2
length: 14
D: TRBD1
V: TRBV5-1

CDR3: CATSRDRVYGETQYF
DNA: TGTGCCACCAGCAGAGATAGGGTTTACGGAGAGACCCAGTACTTC
size: few
J: TRBJ2-5
length: 15
D: -
V: TRBV15

CDR3: CASSTGTSGIRSSYEQYF
DNA: TGTGCCAGCAGTACAGGGACTAGCGGGATCAGGAGCTCCTACGAGCAGTACTTC
size: few
J: TRBJ2-7
length: 18
D: TRBD2
V: TRBV27

CDR3: CASKGQPLNTEAFF
DNA: TGTGCCAGCAAGGGACAGCCTTTGAACACTGAAGCTTTCTTT
size: -
J: TRBJ1-1
length: 14
D: TRBD1
V: TRBV2

CDR3: CASSPRTYGYTF
DNA: TGTGCCAGCAGTCCCCGAACCTATGGCTACACCTTC
size: -
J: TRBJ1-2
length: 12
D: -
V: TRBV28

CDR3: CASSFLGENYEQYF
DNA: TGTGCCAGCAGCTTCCTGGGGGAGAACTACGAGCAGTACTTC
size: once
J: TRBJ2-7
length: 14
D: -
V: TRBV11-2

CDR3: CSVDQGFPYGYTF
DNA: TGCAGCGTTGACCAGGGCTTTCCCTATGGCTACACCTTC
size: many
J: TRBJ1-2
length: 13
D: -
V: TRBV29-1

CDR3: CAMLQGRYEQYF
DNA: TGTGCCATGCTACAGGGCCGCTACGAGCAGTACTTC
size: few
J: TRBJ2-7
length: 12
D: -
V: TRBV28

CDR3: CASSIERNAGTGPYEQYF
DNA: TGTGCCAGTAGTATTGAGAGAAACGCCGGGACAGGGCCCTACGAGCAGTACTTC
size: -
J: TRBJ2-7
length: 18
D: TRBD1
V: TRBV19

CDR3: CASTPEQTNTGELFF
DNA: TGTGCCAGCACCCCCGAGCAGACGAACACCGGGGAGCTGTTTTTT
size: few
J: TRBJ2-2
length: 15
D: -
V: TRBV5-5

CDR3: CASSQDWDSIQYF
DNA: TGCGCCAGCAGCCAAGATTGGGACAGCATTCAGTACTTC
size: many
J: TRBJ2-4
length: 13
D: TRBD1
V: TRBV4-1

CDR3: CASSLGGGQQYF
DNA: TGTGCCAGCAGCTTAGGAGGGGGCCAGCAGTACTTC
size: -
J: TRBJ2-7
length: 12
D: TRBD1
V: TRBV7-8

CDR3: CASSPALGQDLNTEAFF
DNA: TGCGCCAGCAGCCCCGCTCTGGGACAGGATCTGAACACTGAAGCTTTCTTT
size: -
J: TRBJ1-1
length: 17
D: TRBD1
V: TRBV5-1

CDR3: CASSVGFSSYNEQFF
DNA: TGTGCCAGCAGCGTAGGGTTTAGCTCCTACAATGAGCAGTTCTTC
size: few
J: TRBJ2-1
length: 15
D: -
V: TRBV9

CDR3: CASSGMEGYTF
DNA: TGTGCCAGCAGCGGGATGGAAGGCTACACCTTC
size: -
J: TRBJ1-2
length: 11
D: -
V: TRBV28

CDR3: CSVRTPGVQTGDEQFF
DNA: TGCAGCGTTCGGACCCCGGGTGTTCAGACAGGGGATGAGCAGTTCTTC
size: few
J: TRBJ2-1
length: 16
D: TRBD1
V: TRBV29-1

CDR3: CALDSSGNTIYF
DNA: TGTGCCTTAGACAGCTCTGGAAACACCATATATTTT
size: many
J: TRBJ1-3
length: 12
D: -
V: TRBV7-9

CDR3: CASTPRRGYEQYF
DNA: TGTGCCAGCACCCCGCGGAGGGGCTACGAGCAGTACTTC
size: many
J: TRBJ2-7
length: 13
D: -
V: TRBV12-3/TRBV12-4

CDR3: CASTTARYGYTF
DNA: TGTGCCAGCACCACGGCTAGGTATGGCTACACCTTC
size: -
J: TRBJ1-2
length: 12
D: -
V: TRBV6-1

CDR3: CSVEDQEKLFF
DNA: TGCAGCGTTGAAGATCAAGAAAAACTGTTTTTT
size: -
J: TRBJ1-4
length: 11
D: -
V: TRBV29-1

CDR3: CSARAITGQPNSPLHF
DNA: TGCAGTGCTAGGGCAATAACGGGACAGCCTAATTCACCCCTCCACTTT
size: few
J: TRBJ1-6
length: 16
D: TRBD1
V: TRBV20-1

CDR3: CASSQKLAGPIYNEQFF
DNA: TGCGCCAGCAGCCAAAAATTAGCGGGACCCATCTACAATGAGCAGTTCTTC
size: many
J: TRBJ2-1
length: 17
D: TRBD2
V: TRBV4-3

CDR3: CASSQVSIRGWTDTQYF
DNA: TGTGCCAGCAGCCAAGTATCTATCCGGGGGTGGACAGATACGCAGTATTTT
size: -
J: TRBJ2-3
length: 17
D: -
V: TRBV3-1

CDR3: CATSPAGTALGEQYF
DNA: TGTGCCACCAGTCCAGCAGGGACGGCCCTTGGGGAGCAGTACTTC
size: -
J: TRBJ2-7
length: 15
D: -
V: TRBV15

CDR3: CASIAQFNSPLHF
DNA: TGTGCCAGCATCGCTCAGTTTAATTCACCCCTCCACTTT
size: many
J: TRBJ1-6
length: 13
D: -
V: TRBV2

CDR3: CAISGPGQGTDTQYF
DNA: TGTGCCATCAGTGGTCCAGGGCAGGGCACAGATACGCAGTATTTT
size: -
J: TRBJ2-3
length: 15
D: -
V: TRBV10-3

CDR3: CASSYGGGSGELFF
DNA: TGTGCCAGCAGTTATGGAGGGGGGTCCGGGGAGCTGTTTTTT
size: -
J: TRBJ2-2
length: 14
D: -
V: TRBV6-5

CDR3: CASSPLDRVFGELFF
DNA: TGTGCCAGCAGTCCGTTGGACAGGGTCTTTGGGGAGCTGTTTTTT
size: many
J: TRBJ2-2
length: 15
D: TRBD1
V: TRBV12-3/TRBV12-4

CDR3: CSAYSFRDFVGNEQFF
DNA: TGCAGTGCCTACAGTTTTCGGGACTTTGTGGGCAATGAGCAGTTCTTC
size: -
J: TRBJ2-1
length: 16
D: -
V: TRBV20-1

CDR3: CASSPHWGDTQYF
DNA: TGTGCCAGCTCACCTCACTGGGGAGATACGCAGTATTTT
size: -
J: TRBJ2-3
length: 13
D: -
V: TRBV18

CDR3: CASSLFRGELLDTDTQYF
DNA: TGTGCCAGCAGCTTGTTTCGGGGAGAACTCCTAGACACAGATACGCAGTATTTT
size: -
J: TRBJ2-3
length: 18
D: -
V: TRBV5-6

CDR3: CASSLVPLASGGVYNEQFF
DNA: TGCGCCAGCAGCTTGGTCCCGCTAGCCAGCGGGGGTGTCTACAATGAGCAGTTCTTC
size: few
J: TRBJ2-1
length: 19
D: TRBD2
V: TRBV5-1

CDR3: CAISATGPPYEQYF
DNA: TGTGCCATCAGTGCCACAGGGCCCCCCTACGAGCAGTACTTC
size: few
J: TRBJ2-7
length: 14
D: -
V: TRBV10-3

CDR3: CSARIGNGQETQYF
DNA: TGCAGTGCTAGGATAGGGAATGGCCAAGAGACCCAGTACTTC
size: -
J: TRBJ2-5
length: 14
D: -
V: TRBV20-1

CDR3: CASRGLAGGYSYEQYF
DNA: TGTGCCAGCAGGGGACTAGCGGGAGGATACTCCTACGAGCAGTACTTC
size: -
J: TRBJ2-7
length: 16
D: TRBD2
V: TRBV6-2/TRBV6-3

CDR3: CSVEGLAGWYADTQYF
DNA: TGCAGCGTTGAAGGGTTAGCGGGATGGTACGCAGATACGCAGTATTTT
size: -
J: TRBJ2-3
length: 16
D: TRBD2
V: TRBV29-1